A selection of T cell receptor beta chains follows, all from one sample in a study of blood T cell repertoires in COVID-19. The data were produced by immunoSEQ multiplex PCR, yet TCRdb's version contains in-frame clones alone and is incomplete. The sample has approximately 290,000 clones; roughly 86% are singletons. The sequenced sample consisted of peripheral blood. Receptors were obtained from a woman between 25 and 40 years old with COVID-19, enrolled during active disease. CDR3s include the opening cysteine and the closing phenylalanine or tryptophan. A D gene is named only where the DNA matches it firmly. Only part of the rows carry a size: once, few, many, or a class if the clone is expanded.

j_call	v_call	d_call	clone_size	cdr3_nt	cdr3_aa
TRBJ1-2	TRBV30	-	-	TGTGCCTGGATCCCCCGAGCCAGGGATGGTACCAACTATGGCTACACCTTC	CAWIPRARDGTNYGYTF
TRBJ2-3	TRBV19	-	-	TGTGCCAGTAGTATAGCCTACACAGATACGCAGTATTTT	CASSIAYTDTQYF
TRBJ2-3	TRBV7-6	-	-	TGTGCCAGCAGCTTAGGTGCTAGCTGGGCAGATACGCAGTATTTT	CASSLGASWADTQYF
TRBJ1-5	TRBV6-5	-	-	TGTGCCAGCAATTACAGGCAGGGCTTTAATCAGCCCCAGCATTTT	CASNYRQGFNQPQHF
TRBJ1-1	TRBV19	TRBD1	-	TGTGCCAGTAGTATACCCCGTCGGTGGCCTAGACAGGGGCAGAACACTGAAGCTTTCTTT	CASSIPRRWPRQGQNTEAFF
TRBJ1-1	TRBV29-1	TRBD1	-	TGCAGCGTACAGGGGGCCACTGAAGCTTTCTTT	CSVQGATEAFF
TRBJ2-5	TRBV3-1/TRBV3-2	TRBD1	-	TGTGCCAGCAGCCAGATACAGGGGAGAGAGACCCAGTACTTC	CASSQIQGRETQYF
TRBJ1-5	TRBV30	TRBD1	-	TGTGCCTGGAGCCTATGGACAGGGACACATCAGCCCCAGCATTTT	CAWSLWTGTHQPQHF
TRBJ2-7	TRBV6-5	TRBD1	-	TGTGCCAGCAGTACCCAGACAGGGAGCTCCTACGAGCAGTACTTC	CASSTQTGSSYEQYF
TRBJ1-1	TRBV3-1/TRBV3-2	-	-	TGTGCCAGCAGCCGTGGGGGGGGCATGGGGAACACTGAAGCTTTCTTT	CASSRGGGMGNTEAFF
TRBJ2-4	TRBV19	-	-	TGTGCCAGTAGTCCGACAGCGAAAAACATTCAGTACTTC	CASSPTAKNIQYF
TRBJ1-5	TRBV19	-	-	TGTGCCAGTAGTATCTCCTTTAGCAATCAGCCCCAGCATTTT	CASSISFSNQPQHF
TRBJ1-2	TRBV2	TRBD1	-	TGTGCCAGCAGTGAACCCGGGACAGGGGGCGCAGGCTACACCTTC	CASSEPGTGGAGYTF
TRBJ1-2	TRBV27	TRBD1	-	TGTGCCAGCAGGAACACAGGGGATGGCTACACCTTC	CASRNTGDGYTF
TRBJ1-3	TRBV10-3	TRBD1	once	TGTGCCATCAGAGACAGGGAGGCTGCTGGAAACACCATATATTTT	CAIRDREAAGNTIYF
TRBJ1-1	TRBV10-3	-	-	TGTGCCATCAGTGAAGTCCCAGCGCCGACGAACACTGAAGCTTTCTTT	CAISEVPAPTNTEAFF
TRBJ2-7	TRBV5-6	-	-	TGTGCCAGCAGCGGAGGACGTCCGTTAACCTACGAGCAGTACTTC	CASSGGRPLTYEQYF
TRBJ1-1	TRBV19	-	-	TGTGCCACTCACAAAGAGCGTGACACTGAAGCTTTCTTT	CATHKERDTEAFF
TRBJ1-4	TRBV7-9	-	-	TGTGCCAGCAGTCGCGCAGGGGTTGAAAAACTGTTTTTT	CASSRAGVEKLFF
TRBJ2-3	TRBV27	-	-	TGTGCCAGCAGTTTTGGTCTAGCCCCGACCTGGGGGCAGTATTTT	CASSFGLAPTWGQYF
TRBJ2-1	TRBV27	TRBD2	-	TGTGCCAGCAGTTTCGTACTAGCGGCGGCGCAGTTCTTC	CASSFVLAAAQFF
TRBJ2-5	TRBV27	TRBD2	-	TGTGCCAGCAGTTGGGGTAGCGGGGGGGCTCGTTCAGGGGAGACCCAGTACTTC	CASSWGSGGARSGETQYF
TRBJ1-4	TRBV5-6	TRBD1	-	TGTGCCAGCAGCTCGACAGGGGTCGTTAATGAAAAACTGTTTTTT	CASSSTGVVNEKLFF
TRBJ2-5	TRBV7-7	-	-	TGTGCCAGCAGCGGTAGCAGAGAAGAAGAGACCCAGTACTTC	CASSGSREEETQYF